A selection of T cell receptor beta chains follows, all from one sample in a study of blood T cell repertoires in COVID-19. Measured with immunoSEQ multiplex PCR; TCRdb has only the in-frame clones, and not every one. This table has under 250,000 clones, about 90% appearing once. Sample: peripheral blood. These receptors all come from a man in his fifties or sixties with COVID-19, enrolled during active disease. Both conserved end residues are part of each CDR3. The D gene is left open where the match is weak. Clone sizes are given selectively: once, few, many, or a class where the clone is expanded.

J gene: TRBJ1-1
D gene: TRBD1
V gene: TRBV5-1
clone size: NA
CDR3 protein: CASSLGTEFLNTEAFF
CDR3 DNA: TGCGCCAGCAGCCTGGGGACAGAATTTTTGAACACTGAAGCTTTCTTT

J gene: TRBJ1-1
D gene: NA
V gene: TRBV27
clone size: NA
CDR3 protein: CASARRAGTGTEAFF
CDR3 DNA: TGTGCCAGCGCTAGGCGGGCGGGGACGGGCACTGAAGCTTTCTTT

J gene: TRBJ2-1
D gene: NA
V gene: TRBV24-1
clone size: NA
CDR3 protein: CATSGPGGSNEQFF
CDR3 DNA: TGTGCCACCAGCGGACCAGGGGGGTCCAATGAGCAGTTCTTC

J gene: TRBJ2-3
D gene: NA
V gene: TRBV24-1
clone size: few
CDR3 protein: CATSNQPGVQYF
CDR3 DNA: TGTGCCACCTCTAACCAACCAGGGGTGCAGTATTTT

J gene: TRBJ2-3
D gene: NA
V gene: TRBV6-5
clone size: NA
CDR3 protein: CASSYGTARDTQYF
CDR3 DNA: TGTGCCAGCAGTTACGGCACAGCAAGAGATACGCAGTATTTT

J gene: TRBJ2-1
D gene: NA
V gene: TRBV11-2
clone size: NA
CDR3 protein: CASSLDGQFGNEQFF
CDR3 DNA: TGTGCCAGCAGCTTAGATGGACAATTCGGCAATGAGCAGTTCTTC

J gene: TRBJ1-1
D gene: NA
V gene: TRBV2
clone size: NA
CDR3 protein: CASSGEMNTEAFF
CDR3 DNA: TGTGCCAGCAGCGGAGAGATGAACACTGAAGCTTTCTTT

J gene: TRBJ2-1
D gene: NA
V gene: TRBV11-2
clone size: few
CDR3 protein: CASSSKDKAGQFF
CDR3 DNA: TGTGCCAGCAGCTCGAAAGACAAGGCGGGGCAGTTCTTC

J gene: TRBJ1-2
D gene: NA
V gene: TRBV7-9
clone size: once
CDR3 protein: CASSFFSTGYYGYTF
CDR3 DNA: TGTGCCAGCAGCTTTTTTTCGACAGGTTACTATGGCTACACCTTC

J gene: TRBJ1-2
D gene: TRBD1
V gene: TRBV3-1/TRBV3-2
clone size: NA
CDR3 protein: CASSQELAGGYGYTF
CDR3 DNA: TGTGCCAGCAGCCAAGAGTTGGCAGGGGGCTATGGCTACACCTTC

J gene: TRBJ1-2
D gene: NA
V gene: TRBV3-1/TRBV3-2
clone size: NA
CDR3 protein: CASSPGGGYGYTF
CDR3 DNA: TGTGCCAGCAGCCCGGGGGGAGGCTATGGCTACACCTTC

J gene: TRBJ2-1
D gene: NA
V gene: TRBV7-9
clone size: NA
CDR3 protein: CASSLAFGGDNEQFF
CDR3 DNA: TGTGCCAGCAGCTTAGCATTCGGCGGAGACAATGAGCAGTTCTTC

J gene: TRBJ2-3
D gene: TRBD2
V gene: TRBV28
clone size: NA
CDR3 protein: CASSLEKREDTDTQYF
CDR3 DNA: TGTGCCAGCAGTTTAGAAAAGCGGGAGGATACAGATACGCAGTATTTT

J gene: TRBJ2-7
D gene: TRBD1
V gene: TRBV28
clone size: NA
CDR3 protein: CASSFPGTGRSEQYF
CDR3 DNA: TGTGCCAGCAGTTTCCCCGGGACAGGGAGGAGCGAGCAGTACTTC

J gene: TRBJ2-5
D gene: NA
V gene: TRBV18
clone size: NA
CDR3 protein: CASSRGYQETQYF
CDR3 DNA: TGTGCCAGCTCGCGCGGGTACCAAGAGACCCAGTACTTC

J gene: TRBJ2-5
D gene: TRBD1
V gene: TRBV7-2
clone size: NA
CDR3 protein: CASSQDRGETQYF
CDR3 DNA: TGTGCCAGCAGCCAAGACAGGGGAGAGACCCAGTACTTC